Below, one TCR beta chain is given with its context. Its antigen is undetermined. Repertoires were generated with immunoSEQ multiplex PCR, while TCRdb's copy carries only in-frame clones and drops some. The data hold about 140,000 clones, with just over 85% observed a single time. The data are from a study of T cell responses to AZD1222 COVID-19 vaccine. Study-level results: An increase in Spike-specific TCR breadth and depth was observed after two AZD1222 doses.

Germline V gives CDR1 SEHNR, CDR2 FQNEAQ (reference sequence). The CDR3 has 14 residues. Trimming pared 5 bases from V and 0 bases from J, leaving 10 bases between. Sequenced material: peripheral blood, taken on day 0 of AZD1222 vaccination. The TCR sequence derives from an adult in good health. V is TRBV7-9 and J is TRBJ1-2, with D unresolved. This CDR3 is CASSLSLSNYGYTF. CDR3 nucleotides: TGTGCCAGCAGCCTCAGCCTCTCTAACTATGGCTACACCTTC.